This T cell receptor beta chain was profiled in a study of blood T cell repertoires in COVID-19. On the study more broadly: The samples span acute and convalescent COVID-19 from the United States, Italy and Spain.

V lost 5 bases, J lost 15 bases, and 20 bases lay in between. CDR3 length equals 13 residues. Germline V gene data show CDR1 as PRHDT and CDR2 as FYEKMQ (reference sequence). Per the original methods: Nucleated cell counts were estimated from reference gene primer amplification. Sequencing used immunoSEQ multiplex PCR; TCRdb keeps in-frame clones, though not all of them. For V, J and clone size, that table is used; D and trimming come from the DNA. This sample yields a few hundred thousand clones, of which 80% to 85% are seen a single time; 2% to 2.5% belongs to the top ten. The receptor was isolated from a woman in her sixties with acute or convalescent COVID-19. The V call is TRBV13, the J call TRBJ2-1; D possibly corresponds to TRBD2 (5 bases). The specimen sequenced was peripheral blood. The CDR3 here is CASSNELEQNLFF. The CDR3 coding sequence is TGTGCCAGCAGCAACGAACTAGAACAGAACTTGTTCTTC.